This entry describes one T cell receptor beta chain. This clonotype was seen once. Its antigen target is currently unknown. One junction end does not reproduce the germline sequence, and a read error may be involved. The germline V gene (reference sequence) sets CDR1 to SGHAT and CDR2 to FQDESV. The CDR3 spans 15 residues, from the cysteine through the phenylalanine. Only the CDR3 part of the read is kept: 45 bases, read in frame from the first base. The receptor library was made with multiplex PCR. TCRdb records Illumina HiSeq 2500 as the sequencer. TCRbeta libraries were built by three rounds of nested PCR using primers (Table S4), following protocols modified from ARM-PCR. Before sequencing, PCR products in the 200-500 bp range were cut out of the gel and cleaned up using the QIAquick gel extraction kit. The original pipeline was this. Reads were cleaned using Trimmomatic, were merged into complete CDR3 sequences using FLASH, and were assigned to V(D)J germline segments using MiTCR. Clonal diversity was calculated as the inverse Simpson's index using VDJtools. In-frame sequences lacking a premature stop codon were counted as productive reads. TCRdb's own reprocessing of the public reads used fastp at Q25 and MiXCR and kept productive beta chains. CDR3 protein sequences are deduplicated, and each keeps its most common genes and DNA. The V and J calls were not made by the authors but by TCRdb's processing. Here the sample has approximately 100,000 distinct CDR3 sequences; around 75% occur a single time. The leading ten clones occupy around a third of the sample.

The data belong to a study of tumor and adjacent non-tumor tissue in lung cancer (dated by TCRdb to the late 2010s). Study-level background: By cancer type, the cohort comprised eleven to twelve adenocarcinoma patients, a couple of squamous cell carcinoma patients and 1 small cell lung cancer patient. For each patient, one tumor sample and one normal lung sample were taken, giving around 31 paired specimens that underwent TCRbeta CDR3 sequencing. Bulk TCRbeta repertoires were compared between lung tumor tissue and matched distant non-tumor lung tissue obtained from around 14 lung cancer patients. In total, sequencing yielded 100 million to 150 million productive TCRbeta reads, which works out to an average of approximately 4 million reads per sample. Ages among the approximately 15 patients ranged from about 31 to 80 years, there were some 10 men and 5 women, and disease was at TNM stage I to III.

Points the paper makes about the study in general: Significantly higher TCR diversity was found in younger patients, and higher tumor TCR diversity was associated with shorter overall and disease-free survival. With only around 15 patients in the cohort, the authors noted that larger samples and more detailed clinical data are needed. Because peripheral blood was not sequenced, the blood TCRbeta repertoires of the lung cancer patients in the study went unexamined. Neither the sequencing platform nor unique molecular identifiers are named or mentioned anywhere in the methods. The top 100 clones made up a significantly larger cumulative share of the repertoire in normal lung than in tumor tissue. Tumor tissue showed significantly greater TCR diversity (inverse Simpson) than normal lung tissue (roughly 430 vs 170, P = 0.0075, Mann-Whitney U test).

RNA was extracted from bulk unsorted tissue and checked for quality with a NanoDrop ND-1000 and an Agilent 2100. Donors were newly diagnosed lung cancer patients admitted for thoracic surgery in China between August and November 2014, without prior chemotherapy. The study excluded patients who had received radiotherapy or chemotherapy before or who had another cancer at the same time. Surgical tissue pieces of roughly 1-2 cm3 were preserved in RNAlater solution and stored at -80 °C until use. This clonotype was obtained from a woman aged 60-75 years with non-small cell lung cancer. Specimen: lung tumor tissue. The rearrangement combines TRBV11-1 with TRBJ1-1; too little of a D gene remains to name it. The CDR3 protein: CASSSYPGRVTEAFF. The sequenced DNA is TGCGCCAGCAGCTCCTATCCGGGCCGCGTAACTGAAGCTTTCTTT. The CDR3 plus the reference TRBV11-1 and TRBJ1-1 genes for the other parts give the full variable domain: EAEVAQSPRYKITEKSQAVAFWCDPISGHATLYWYRQILGQGPELLVQFQDESVVDDSQLPKDRFSAERLKGVDSTLKIQPAELGDSAMYLCASSSYPGRVTEAFFGQGTRLTVV.